This T cell receptor beta chain was obtained from a study of CD8 T cells in Susac syndrome. When the RNA was reverse transcribed, random hexamers were used with an input of roughly 0.45 to 1 ug. A single record per CDR3 protein comes from TCRdb applying MiXCR to the immunoSEQ multiplex PCR reads. The top ten clones hold roughly 0.3% of a sample with about 130,000 distinct CDR3 sequences, over 85% of them seen once. The multiple sclerosis controls were treatment-naive patients, and their relapsing-remitting disease was stable or active. FACS enriched CD8+ TEMRA cells, while bulk CD8+ and CD4+ were negatively isolated. Germline V gene sequence: CDR1 SEHNR, CDR2 FQNEAQ (reference sequence). V lost 0 bases and J lost 6, with 11 bases in between. The CDR3 extends over 14 amino acids.

Sequenced input: CD8+ T cells from PBMCs. The origin of this receptor is a human donor with multiple sclerosis. The chain employs TRBV7-9 and TRBJ1-2; D is perhaps TRBD1 (6 bases). The CDR3 region is CASSLALGGDGYTF. In DNA, the CDR3 is TGTGCCAGCAGCTTAGCGCTGGGGGGCGATGGCTACACCTTC.